This passage covers 5 T cell receptor beta chains from one sample sequenced in a study of blood T cell repertoires in COVID-19. Here immunoSEQ multiplex PCR was the method, and the copy in TCRdb shows in-frame clones only, minus some. The data show 140,000 or so clones, 84% seen once. The sample taken for sequencing was PBMCs or T cells enriched from blood (not recorded which). These receptors all come from a woman aged 50 to 65 with acute COVID-19.

The genes are TRBV6-1 and TRBJ1-5; D remains ambiguous. The CDR3 totals 16 residues. Trimming cost V 3 bases and J 1 base, with 13 bases left between them. Germline V gene data show CDR1 as MNHNS and CDR2 as SASEGT. The DNA of the CDR3 is TGTGCCAGCAGTGAGGCAGGATTGGAAAGCAATCAGCCCCAGCATTTT. Translated, it gives CASSEAGLESNQPQHF.

The DNA of the CDR3 is TGTGCCAGCAGCCAAGTAGCAGACGGCACTGAAGCTTTCTTT. Residues: CASSQVADGTEAFF. The chain employs TRBV3-1 (or the pseudogene TRBV3-2) and TRBJ1-1; D is unresolved. The V gene's germline CDR1 is LGHDT and CDR2 YNNKEL (reference sequence). Trimming removed 1 base at V and 4 bases at J, with 10 bases between. CDR3 length: 14 amino acids.

The CDR3 DNA reads as TGTGCCTGTACAGTTCGGAGCAATCAGCCCCAGCATTTT. The encoded protein is CACTVRSNQPQHF. The chain has TRBV30 and TRBJ1-5; no firm D call. Germline V gene lookup returns CDR1 GTSNPN and CDR2 SVGIG (reference sequence). The V gene lost 6 bases and the J gene lost 1 base, with 10 bases spanning the gap. CDR3 length: 13 amino acids.

This chain uses TRBV21-1 with TRBJ2-7; the D call in the table, TRBD1, was not verified against the DNA. TRBV21-1 is reported as a pseudogene. CDR3 length: 15 residues. CDR3 nucleotide sequence: TGTGCCAGCAGCAACCGGGACAGGGTGAATCACGAGCAGTACTTC. This gives the protein CASSNRDRVNHEQYF.

The chain is built from TRBV18 and TRBJ2-5, with a possible D match to TRBD1 (6 bases). V gave up 3 bases and J gave up 2 bases, with 13 bases separating them. Germline V gives CDR1 KGHSH, CDR2 LQKENI. The CDR3 has 15 amino acids. The CDR3 spells CASSPDSGTQETQYF. DNA of the CDR3: TGTGCCAGCTCACCCGACTCAGGGACACAAGAGACCCAGTACTTC.